This T cell receptor (beta chain) emerged from a study of blood T cell repertoires in COVID-19. Overall study context: PBMCs, B-cell-depleted T cells, or T cells provided the cDNA or gDNA that made up the material.

Measured with immunoSEQ multiplex PCR; TCRdb has only the in-frame clones, and not every one. The repertoire holds a few hundred thousand clones, approximately 88% seen once, with 10% in the top ten. The study recruited people aged 18 to 89 years across approximately 25 US areas. Sequenced input: PBMCs or T cells enriched from blood (not recorded which). This TCR was sampled from a man aged 18 to 30 with acute COVID-19.

Here the CDR3 reads CASSDETSATYNEQFF. The CDR3 DNA reads TGTGCCAGCAGTGACGAAACTAGCGCAACCTACAATGAGCAGTTCTTC. The rearrangement joins TRBV25-1 to TRBJ2-1, with 7 nucleotides matching TRBD2. The germline gives CDR1 MGHDK, CDR2 SYGVNS. V trimming: 3 bases; J trimming: 2 bases; junction bases outside the gene matches: 7. The CDR3 runs 16 residues.